Each of the 22 T cell receptor beta chains below was sequenced from the same sample in a study of T-cell memory formation after mild COVID-19. TCRdb re-called the 5' RACE reads through MiXCR, storing one row per CDR3 protein. The table records more than 70,000 distinct CDR3 sequences, 11% to 15% of them present only once. Sequencing used PBMCs or a T cell subset sorted from them (not recorded which). Source of these receptors: an adult woman who had mild COVID-19 (a few samples of this study predate the infection). Cell type and time point are not known.

The chain employs TRBV6-2 or TRBV6-3 and TRBJ2-7; D not resolved. The V end was cut by 5 bases, the J end by 2 bases, with 16 bases between. In germline, CDR1 is MNHEY, CDR2 SVGEGT. CDR3 length: 15 residues. CDR3 sequence reads: CASSDRAPLTYEQYF. CDR3 nucleotide sequence: TGTGCCAGCAGTGACCGGGCACCCCTTACCTACGAGCAGTACTTC.

This clonotype has a handful of counts. This rearrangement joins TRBV12-3 or TRBV12-4 to TRBJ2-5; a weak D match, TRBD2 (6 bases). CDR3 length equals 15 residues. V lost 5 bases to trimming and J lost 2 bases, with 15 bases between them. The CDR3 region has the DNA TGTGCCAGCAGTAGCGTTGGGACTCTACAAGAGACCCAGTACTTC. Amino acids: CASSSVGTLQETQYF.

This clonotype has more than one count but fewer than ten. Written as DNA, the CDR3 is TGTGCCAGCGGGTCTAGTGGCGAGCAGTTCTTC. It specifies CASGSSGEQFF. V usage is TRBV9 and J usage is TRBJ2-1, with no clear D. V was clipped by 7 bases and J by 10 bases, with 12 bases between them. CDR3 length equals 11 residues. Germline lookup yields CDR1 SGDLS and CDR2 YYNGEE.

This clonotype was detected only a few times. This chain joins TRBV14 and TRBJ2-1, with D tentatively TRBD1 (6 bases). V lost 2 bases to trimming and J lost 3 bases, with 32 bases between them. The length of the CDR3 is 22 residues. Germline V gene sequence: CDR1 SGHDN, CDR2 FVKESK. The CDR3 DNA reads TGTGCCAGCAGCCAACCCCAGGGGTCAGGCCTCTCTGGCGGCGGAATCTACAATGAGCAGTTCTTC. Its protein product is CASSQPQGSGLSGGGIYNEQFF.

This sequence joins TRBV5-5 and TRBJ2-7; D perhaps matches TRBD1 (6 bases). V lost 1 base and J 4 bases, leaving 15 bases between the germline ends. The CDR3 has 15 residues. Germline loops: CDR1 SGHKS, CDR2 YYEKEE (reference sequence). This CDR3 reads CASSLSRDTSYEQYF. The CDR3 nucleotides are TGTGCCAGCAGCTTGAGCCGGGACACCTCTTACGAGCAGTACTTC.

The table lists this clonotype with a few counts. The V and J genes are TRBV7-2 and TRBJ1-2; 7 bases fit TRBD1. Germline V lookup: CDR1 SGHTA, CDR2 FQGNSA. The CDR3 sequence is 14 residues long. Trimming at V came to 5 bases and at J to 7 bases, leaving 10 bases not matched to a gene. CDR3 sequence: CASSLSGGGGGYTF. The CDR3 DNA sequence: TGTGCCAGCAGCCTCTCAGGGGGGGGCGGTGGCTACACCTTC.

V and J are TRBV20-1 and TRBJ2-7; the D is unclear. V lost 2 bases, J lost 1 base, and 21 bases lay in between. Germline-derived CDR1 and CDR2 are DFQATT and SNEGSKA (reference sequence). This CDR3 has 17 residues. DNA for the CDR3: TGCAGTGCTAGAAAGCCCCTAAACCAACGAACATCCTACGAGCAGTACTTC. Residues: CSARKPLNQRTSYEQYF.

This clonotype was detected a few times. The chain links TRBV19 to TRBJ2-1, with D maybe TRBD1 (6 bases). Trimming took 1 base from V and 7 from J, leaving 17 bases between them. Germline V gene data show CDR1 as LNHDA and CDR2 as SQIVND (reference sequence). The CDR3 spans 16 residues. CDR3 protein: CASSIVGLGGLNEQFF. The CDR3 DNA follows: TGTGCCAGTAGTATAGTAGGCCTAGGGGGATTGAATGAGCAGTTCTTC.

In its sample, this clonotype was seen a few times. This rearrangement joins TRBV7-3 to TRBJ2-1; D possibly matches TRBD1 or TRBD2 (5 bases each). The ends were cut back, 1 base at V and 8 bases at J, with 15 bases in the middle. Germline-derived CDR1 and CDR2 are SGHTA and FQGTGA. CDR3 length: 15 residues. The CDR3 sequence: CASSLNPARGDEQFF. The CDR3 bases are TGTGCCAGCAGCTTAAATCCCGCCCGGGGCGATGAGCAGTTCTTC.

Notes on this clonotype: At one end the junction does not follow the germline gene, possibly because of a read error. The rearrangement joins TRBV3-1 to TRBJ2-2, with 10 bases aligning to TRBD2. Germline-derived CDR1 and CDR2 are LGHDT and YNNKEL (reference sequence). The CDR3 loop spans 15 amino acids. CDR3 DNA sequence: TGTGCCAGCAGAGAACTAGCGGGGAACGCCGGGGAGCTGTTTTTT. Translating gives CASRELAGNAGELFF.

The V call is TRBV29-1, the J call TRBJ2-1; 12 nucleotides line up with TRBD1. CDR3 length: 14 amino acids. Germline loops: CDR1 SQVTM, CDR2 ANQGSEA. Unmatched junction bases numbered 7, after V lost 7 bases and J lost 6 bases. CDR3 bases: TGCAGCGGGCCCGGGGACAGGGGGCTCAATGAGCAGTTCTTC. It yields the protein CSGPGDRGLNEQFF.

In DNA form, the CDR3 reads TGTGCCAGCAGCGAGGGGAGCGCTGAAGCTTTCTTT. Its translation is CASSEGSAEAFF. V is TRBV5-6 and J is TRBJ1-1, with D perhaps matching TRBD1 (5 bases). The germline gives CDR1 SGHDT, CDR2 YYEEEE. The germline V and J ends were trimmed by 4 bases and 6 bases, with 10 bases remaining between them. The CDR3 covers 12 residues.

There are a few counts of this clonotype. V usage is TRBV5-1 and J usage is TRBJ2-7; D is possibly TRBD1 (5 bases). The CDR3 is 14 amino acids. Germline lookup yields CDR1 SGHRS and CDR2 YFSETQ. The ends were cut back, 0 bases at V and 2 bases at J, with 9 bases in the middle. The CDR3 loop reads CASSLGQIAYEQYF. The CDR3 DNA is TGCGCCAGCAGCTTGGGACAGATAGCCTACGAGCAGTACTTC.

The CDR3 DNA reads TGCGCCAGCAGCTGGACAGGAGGAAGCACTGAAGCTTTCTTT. This gives the protein CASSWTGGSTEAFF. The chain joins TRBV5-1 to TRBJ1-1; TRBD1 matches at 7 bases. V lost 3 bases, J lost 4 bases, and 6 bases stayed unmatched. The germline V gene encodes CDR1 SGHRS and CDR2 YFSETQ. This CDR3 has 14 amino acids.

The sample holds many counts of this clonotype. The chain has TRBV11-2 and TRBJ2-3; D might be TRBD1 (6 bases). V lost 0 bases, J lost 2 bases, and 24 bases lay in between. Germline lookup yields CDR1 SGHAT and CDR2 FQNNGV. The CDR3 runs to 20 residues. CDR3 DNA sequence: TGTGCCAGCAGCTTAGATTGGGGGCTGTGGGAACTACAGCCCACAGATACGCAGTATTTT. It yields the protein CASSLDWGLWELQPTDTQYF.

This chain joins TRBV6-1 and TRBJ1-5; D might be TRBD1 (5 bases). Germline assignment: CDR1 MNHNS and CDR2 SASEGT. V was clipped by 6 bases and J by 0 bases, with 21 bases between them. The CDR3 loop spans 18 amino acids. The CDR3 bases are TGTGCCAGCAGACATCAGGAGGACAACTTTTATAGCAATCAGCCCCAGCATTTT. This gives the protein CASRHQEDNFYSNQPQHF.

This clonotype was seen many times. The J gene is TRBJ2-1, the V gene TRBV5-1, with unresolved D. CDR1 SGHRS and CDR2 YFSETQ come from the germline V gene. The CDR3 runs to 13 residues. Trimming shortened V by 3 bases and J by 7 bases, and 11 bases separated the two germline ends. The CDR3 sequence is CASSSLPGNEQFF. The CDR3 DNA follows: TGCGCCAGCAGCTCTCTTCCCGGTAATGAGCAGTTCTTC.

The CDR3 nucleotides are TGCAGCGCCCGAAACGGGACAGGGAGATACAATGAGCAGTTCTTC. Translated: CSARNGTGRYNEQFF. J is TRBJ2-1 and V is TRBV29-1; the match to TRBD1 covers 9 bases. The CDR3 contains 15 residues. With 7 bases clipped from V and 4 bases from J, the junction kept 11 bases outside the gene matches. Germline CDR1 reads SQVTM; CDR2 reads ANQGSEA.

V and J are TRBV6-5 and TRBJ2-1; D gene unclear. Germline CDR1 is MNHEY and CDR2 is SVGAGI. The germline V and J ends were trimmed by 7 bases and 0 bases, with 10 bases remaining between them. The CDR3 has 14 amino acids. This CDR3 reads CASTFSSSYNEQFF. The CDR3 DNA reads TGTGCCAGCACCTTCAGTAGCTCCTACAATGAGCAGTTCTTC.

This chain links TRBV27 with TRBJ2-4, with 10 bases that match TRBD1. There are 14 residues in the CDR3. The germline V gene has CDR1 MNHEY and CDR2 SMNVEV (reference sequence). Trimming removed 4 bases from V and 13 bases from J; junction bases left unmatched: 10. CDR3 sequence reads: CASSSTGGASNQYF. The CDR3 region has the DNA TGTGCCAGCAGTTCGACAGGGGGCGCGTCTAACCAGTACTTC.

This clonotype was seen once. V and J are TRBV7-8 and TRBJ2-3, with no clear D. Germline V lookup: CDR1 SGHVS, CDR2 FQNEAQ. Trimming took 5 bases from V and 4 from J, leaving 16 bases between them. CDR3 size: 15 residues. The CDR3: CASSPQPPYPDTQYF. In DNA form, the CDR3 reads TGTGCCAGCAGCCCCCAGCCCCCGTACCCAGATACGCAGTATTTT.

There are a few counts of this clonotype. The genes are TRBV24-1 and TRBJ2-1; no definite D call. Germline V lookup: CDR1 KGHDR, CDR2 SFDVKD. The CDR3 has 16 residues. V was clipped by 5 bases and J by 8 bases, with 21 bases between them. The DNA for the CDR3 is TGTGCCACCAGTGTCCCCCGGGTCCTCGGGTCGGATGAGCAGTTCTTC. Its protein product is CATSVPRVLGSDEQFF.